This TCR beta chain was identified during a study of OX40 agonist ivuxolimab in advanced cancers. The overall study: Males comprised roughly four fifths of the group, whose mean age was approximately 60 years (range roughly 23 to 90). Study observations and caveats: Determination of antigen specificity was not performed for the expanded peripheral T cells.

On this clone: Its target is unknown.

Trimming left V 4 bases short and J 5 bases short, with 9 bases between. The germline V gene encodes CDR1 SGHRS and CDR2 YFSETQ. This CDR3 spans 12 amino acids. Generated by immunoSEQ multiplex PCR, the TCRdb table keeps only in-frame clones and is missing some. The sample yields fewer than 90,000 clones, around 87% seen once. Blood samples were obtained at baseline, cycle 4 day 1, and cycle 7 day 1. The starting material was CD4+ or CD8+ T cells sorted from blood, obtained in a trial of the OX40 agonist ivuxolimab. The sequence came from an adult with an advanced solid tumor such as melanoma, head and neck, liver or kidney cancer. The chain couples TRBV5-1 to TRBJ1-1; no clear D. The CDR3 DNA follows: TGCGCCAGCAGCAACCAGAGGACTGAAGCTTTCTTT. It codes for CASSNQRTEAFF. The full variable domain, with the rest looked up from reference TRBV5-1 and TRBJ1-1, is KAGVTQTPRYLIKTRGQQVTLSCSPISGHRSVSWYQQTPGQGLQFLFEYFSETQRNKGNFPGRFSGRQFSNSRSEMNVSTLELGDSALYLCASSNQRTEAFFGQGTRLTVV.